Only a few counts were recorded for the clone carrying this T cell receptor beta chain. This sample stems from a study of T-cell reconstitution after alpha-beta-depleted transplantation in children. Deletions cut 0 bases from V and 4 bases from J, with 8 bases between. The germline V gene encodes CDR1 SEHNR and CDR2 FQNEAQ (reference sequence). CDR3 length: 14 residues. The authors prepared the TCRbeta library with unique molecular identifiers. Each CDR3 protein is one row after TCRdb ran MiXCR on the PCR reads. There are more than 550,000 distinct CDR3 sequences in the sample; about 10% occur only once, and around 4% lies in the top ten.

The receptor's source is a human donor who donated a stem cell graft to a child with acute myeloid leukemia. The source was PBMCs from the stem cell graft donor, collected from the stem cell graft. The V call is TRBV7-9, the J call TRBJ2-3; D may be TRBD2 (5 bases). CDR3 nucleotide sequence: TGTGCCAGCAGCTTAGCTAACGGGGCAGATACGCAGTATTTT. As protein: CASSLANGADTQYF.